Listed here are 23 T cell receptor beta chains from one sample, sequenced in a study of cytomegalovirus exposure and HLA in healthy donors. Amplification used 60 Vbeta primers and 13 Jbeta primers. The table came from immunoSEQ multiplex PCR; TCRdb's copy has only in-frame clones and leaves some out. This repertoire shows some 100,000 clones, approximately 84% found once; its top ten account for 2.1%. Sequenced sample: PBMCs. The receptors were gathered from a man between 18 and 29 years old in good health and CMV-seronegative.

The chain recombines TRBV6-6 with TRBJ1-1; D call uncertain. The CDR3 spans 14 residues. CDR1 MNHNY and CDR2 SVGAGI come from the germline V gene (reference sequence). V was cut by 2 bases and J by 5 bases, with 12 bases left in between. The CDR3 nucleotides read TGTGCCAGCAGTTACACGGGAAGTCGAACTGAAGCTTTCTTT. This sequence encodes CASSYTGSRTEAFF.

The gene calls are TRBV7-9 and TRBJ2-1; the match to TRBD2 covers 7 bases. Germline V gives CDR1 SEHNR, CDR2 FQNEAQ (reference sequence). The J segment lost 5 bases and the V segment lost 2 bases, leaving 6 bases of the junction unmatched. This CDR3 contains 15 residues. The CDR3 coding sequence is TGTGCCAGCAGCTTACCGCGGGAGCGGGACAATGAGCAGTTCTTC. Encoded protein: CASSLPRERDNEQFF.

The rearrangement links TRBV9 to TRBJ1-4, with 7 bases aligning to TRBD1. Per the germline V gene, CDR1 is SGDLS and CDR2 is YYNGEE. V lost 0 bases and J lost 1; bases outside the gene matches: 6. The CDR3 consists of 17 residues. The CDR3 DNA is TGTGCCAGCAGCGTAGGGGTTGGGACAGTAACTAATGAAAAACTGTTTTTT. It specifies CASSVGVGTVTNEKLFF.

CDR3 residues: CASSLDQFNEKLFF. CDR3 DNA: TGTGCCAGCAGCTTAGATCAGTTTAATGAAAAACTGTTTTTT. This chain connects TRBV11-2 to TRBJ1-4; D is undetermined. The germline V gene has CDR1 SGHAT and CDR2 FQNNGV. V was trimmed by 0 bases and J by 4 bases, leaving 6 bases between them. The length of the CDR3 is 14 residues.

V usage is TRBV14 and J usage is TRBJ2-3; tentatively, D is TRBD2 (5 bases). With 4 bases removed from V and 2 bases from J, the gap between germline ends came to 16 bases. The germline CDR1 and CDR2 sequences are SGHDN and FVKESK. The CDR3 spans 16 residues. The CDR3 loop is CASSPVGAENTDTQYF. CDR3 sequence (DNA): TGTGCCAGCAGCCCAGTTGGAGCGGAGAACACAGATACGCAGTATTTT.

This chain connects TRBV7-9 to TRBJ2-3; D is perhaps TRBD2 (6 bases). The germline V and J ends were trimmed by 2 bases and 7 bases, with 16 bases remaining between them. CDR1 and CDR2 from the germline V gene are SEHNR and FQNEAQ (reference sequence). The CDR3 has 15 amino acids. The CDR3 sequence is CASSLLTDYEHTQYF. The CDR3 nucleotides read TGTGCCAGCAGCTTACTTACGGACTACGAGCATACGCAGTATTTT.

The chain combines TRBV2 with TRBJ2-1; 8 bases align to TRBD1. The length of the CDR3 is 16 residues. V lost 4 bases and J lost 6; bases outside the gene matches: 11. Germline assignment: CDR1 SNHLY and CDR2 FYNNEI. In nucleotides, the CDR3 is TGTGCCAGCAGTGTCCCCAGGGGGCGCGTGGGCAATGAGCAGTTCTTC. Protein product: CASSVPRGRVGNEQFF.

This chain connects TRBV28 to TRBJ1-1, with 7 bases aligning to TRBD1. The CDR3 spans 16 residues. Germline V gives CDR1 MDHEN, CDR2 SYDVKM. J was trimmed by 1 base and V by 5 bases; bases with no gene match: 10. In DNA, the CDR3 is TGTGCCAGCAGTCTCTACCCCGGGACAGCGAACACTGAAGCTTTCTTT. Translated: CASSLYPGTANTEAFF.

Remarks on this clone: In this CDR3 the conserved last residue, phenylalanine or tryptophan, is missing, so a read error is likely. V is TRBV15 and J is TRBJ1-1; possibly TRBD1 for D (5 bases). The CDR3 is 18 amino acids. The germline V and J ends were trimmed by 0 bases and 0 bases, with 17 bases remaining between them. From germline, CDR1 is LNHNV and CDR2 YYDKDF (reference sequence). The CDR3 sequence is CATSREATRVGVNTEAFV. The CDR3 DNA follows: TGTGCCACCAGCAGAGAAGCCACCAGGGTAGGGGTGAACACTGAAGCTTTCGTT.

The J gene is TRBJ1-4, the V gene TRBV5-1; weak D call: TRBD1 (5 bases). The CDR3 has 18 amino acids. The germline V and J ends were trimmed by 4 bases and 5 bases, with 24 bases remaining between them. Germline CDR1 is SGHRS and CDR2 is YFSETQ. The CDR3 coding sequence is TGCGCCAGCAGCAATACGCTTGTGACAGTTTCGGAGAATGAAAAACTGTTTTTT. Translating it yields CASSNTLVTVSENEKLFF. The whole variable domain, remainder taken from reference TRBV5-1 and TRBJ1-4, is KAGVTQTPRYLIKTRGQQVTLSCSPISGHRSVSWYQQTPGQGLQFLFEYFSETQRNKGNFPGRFSGRQFSNSRSEMNVSTLELGDSALYLCASSNTLVTVSENEKLFFGSGTQLSVL.

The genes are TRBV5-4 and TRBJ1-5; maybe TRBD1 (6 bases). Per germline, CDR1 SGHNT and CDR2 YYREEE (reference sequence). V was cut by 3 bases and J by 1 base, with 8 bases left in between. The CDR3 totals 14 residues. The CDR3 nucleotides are TGTGCCAGCAGCTCAGGGGACAGCAATCAGCCCCAGCATTTT. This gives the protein CASSSGDSNQPQHF.

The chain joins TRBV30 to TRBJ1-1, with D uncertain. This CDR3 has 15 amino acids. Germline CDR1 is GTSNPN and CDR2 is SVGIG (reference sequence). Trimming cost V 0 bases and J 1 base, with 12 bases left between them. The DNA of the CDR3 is TGTGCCTGGAGTGTATTGGCACGGAGGAACACTGAAGCTTTCTTT. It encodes CAWSVLARRNTEAFF.

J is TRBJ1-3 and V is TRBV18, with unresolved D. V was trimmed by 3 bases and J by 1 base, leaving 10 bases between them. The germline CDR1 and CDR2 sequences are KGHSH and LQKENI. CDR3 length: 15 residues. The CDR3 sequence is CASSPISDSGNTIYF. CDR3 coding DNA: TGTGCCAGCTCACCCATCAGTGATTCTGGAAACACCATATATTTT.

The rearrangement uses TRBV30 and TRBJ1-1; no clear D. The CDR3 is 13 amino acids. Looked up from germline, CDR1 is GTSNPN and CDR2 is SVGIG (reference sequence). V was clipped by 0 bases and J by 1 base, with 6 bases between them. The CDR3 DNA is TGTGCCTGGAGTGTACGAGGGAACACTGAAGCTTTCTTT. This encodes CAWSVRGNTEAFF.

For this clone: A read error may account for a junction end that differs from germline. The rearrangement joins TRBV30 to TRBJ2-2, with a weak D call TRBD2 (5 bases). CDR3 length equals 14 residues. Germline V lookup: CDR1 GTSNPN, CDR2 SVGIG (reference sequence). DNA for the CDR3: TGTGCCTGGAGTGTTAATCTGATGGCCGGGGAGCTGCTTTTT. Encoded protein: CAWSVNLMAGELLF.

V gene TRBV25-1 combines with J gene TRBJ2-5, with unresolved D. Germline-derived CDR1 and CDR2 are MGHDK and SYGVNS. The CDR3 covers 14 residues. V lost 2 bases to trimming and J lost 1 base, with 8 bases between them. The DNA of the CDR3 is TGTGCCAGCAGTGAACCTTCTATCCAAGAGACCCAGTACTTC. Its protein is CASSEPSIQETQYF. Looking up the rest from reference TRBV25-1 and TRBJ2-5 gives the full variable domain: EADIYQTPRYLVIGTGKKITLECSQTMGHDKMYWYQQDPGMELHLIHYSYGVNSTEKGDLSSESTVSRIRTEHFPLTLESARPSHTSQYLCASSEPSIQETQYFGPGTRLLVL.

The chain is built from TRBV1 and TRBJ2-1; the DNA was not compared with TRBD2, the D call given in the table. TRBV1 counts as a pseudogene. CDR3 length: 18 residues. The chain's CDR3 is CTSSQDGNLAEPYNEQFF. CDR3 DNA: TGCACCAGCAGCCAAGACGGGAACTTAGCGGAGCCCTACAATGAGCAGTTCTTC.

This CDR3 reads CASSFSGTEGTDTQYF. CDR3 DNA sequence: TGTGCCAGCAGTTTTTCCGGGACAGAAGGCACAGATACGCAGTATTTT. The chain has TRBV27 and TRBJ2-3; TRBD1 agrees at 7 bases. V was pared by 3 bases and J by 1 base, with 7 bases of the junction left unmatched. In germline, CDR1 is MNHEY, CDR2 SMNVEV (reference sequence). The CDR3 is 16 residues long.

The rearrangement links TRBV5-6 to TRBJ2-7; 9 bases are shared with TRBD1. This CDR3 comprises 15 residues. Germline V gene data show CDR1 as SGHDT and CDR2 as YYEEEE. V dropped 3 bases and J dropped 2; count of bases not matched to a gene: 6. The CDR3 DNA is TGTGCCAGCAGCTGGGGGACAGGGTACACCTACGAGCAGTACTTC. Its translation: CASSWGTGYTYEQYF.

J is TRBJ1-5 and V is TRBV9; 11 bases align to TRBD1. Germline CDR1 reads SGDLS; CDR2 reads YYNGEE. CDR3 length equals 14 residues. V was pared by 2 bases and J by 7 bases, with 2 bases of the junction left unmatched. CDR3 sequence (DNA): TGTGCCAGCAGCGTTGGGACAGGGGGACAGCCCCAGCATTTT. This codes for CASSVGTGGQPQHF. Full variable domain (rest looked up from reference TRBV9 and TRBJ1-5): DSGVTQTPKHLITATGQRVTLRCSPRSGDLSVYWYQQSLDQGLQFLIQYYNGEERAKGNILERFSAQQFPDLHSELNLSSLELGDSALYFCASSVGTGGQPQHFGDGTRLSIL.

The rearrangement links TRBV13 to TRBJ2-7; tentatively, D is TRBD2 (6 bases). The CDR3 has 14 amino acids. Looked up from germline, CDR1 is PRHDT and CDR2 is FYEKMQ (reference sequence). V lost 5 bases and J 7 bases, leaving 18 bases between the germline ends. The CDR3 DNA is TGTGCCAGCAGCCTACAGTCGGGGGTACGGGAGCAGTACTTC. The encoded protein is CASSLQSGVREQYF.

The CDR3: CASSATTGTGRPHQETQYF. CDR3 nucleotides: TGTGCCAGTAGTGCAACAACCGGGACAGGCCGCCCTCACCAAGAGACCCAGTACTTC. The chain recombines TRBV19 with TRBJ2-5; 8 bases align to TRBD1. Germline assignment: CDR1 LNHDA and CDR2 SQIVND (reference sequence). Trimming cost V 5 bases and J 0 bases; bases outside gene matches: 17. The CDR3 spans 19 residues.

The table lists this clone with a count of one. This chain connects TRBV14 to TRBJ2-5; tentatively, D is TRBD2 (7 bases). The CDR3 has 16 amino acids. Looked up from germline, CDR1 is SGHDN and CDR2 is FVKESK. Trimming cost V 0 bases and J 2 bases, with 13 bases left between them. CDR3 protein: CASSQDLRGGQETQYF. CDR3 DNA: TGTGCCAGCAGCCAAGATCTCAGGGGAGGGCAAGAGACCCAGTACTTC.